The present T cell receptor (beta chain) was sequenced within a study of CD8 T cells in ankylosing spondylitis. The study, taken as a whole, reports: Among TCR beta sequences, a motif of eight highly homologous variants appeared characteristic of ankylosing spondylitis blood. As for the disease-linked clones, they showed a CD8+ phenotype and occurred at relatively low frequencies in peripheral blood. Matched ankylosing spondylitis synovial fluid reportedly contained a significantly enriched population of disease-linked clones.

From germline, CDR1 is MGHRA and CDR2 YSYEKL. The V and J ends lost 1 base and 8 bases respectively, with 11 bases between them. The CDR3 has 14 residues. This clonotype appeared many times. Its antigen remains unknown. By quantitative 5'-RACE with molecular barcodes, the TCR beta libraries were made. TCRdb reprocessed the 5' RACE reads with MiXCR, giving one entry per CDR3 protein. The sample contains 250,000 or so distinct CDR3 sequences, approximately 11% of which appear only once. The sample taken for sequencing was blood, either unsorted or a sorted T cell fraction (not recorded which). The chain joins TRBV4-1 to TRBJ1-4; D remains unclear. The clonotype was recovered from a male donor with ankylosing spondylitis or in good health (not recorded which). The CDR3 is CASSQVHGREKLFF. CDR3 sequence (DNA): TGCGCCAGCAGCCAAGTTCATGGACGGGAAAAACTGTTTTTT.